This TCR beta chain was retrieved from a study of OX40 agonist ivuxolimab in advanced cancers. Study-wide results and limits: In general, CD8+ T cells held more expanded clones than CD4+ did, on average.

Only in-frame clones appear in the TCRdb table, and some are missing; sequencing was by immunoSEQ multiplex PCR. The repertoire holds tens of thousands of clones, with 88% as singletons. Germline CDR1 MGHRA, CDR2 YSYEKL. The CDR3 has 15 residues. With V trimmed by 2 bases and J by 3 bases, 7 bases remained unmatched. Points on this clone: The target antigen is unknown.

Sequencing used CD4+ or CD8+ T cells sorted from blood, obtained in a trial of the OX40 agonist ivuxolimab. The clonotype comes from an adult with an advanced solid tumor such as melanoma, head and neck, liver or kidney cancer. This chain links TRBV4-1 with TRBJ2-7; 7 nucleotides line up with TRBD2. CDR3: CASSQSSGGGYEQYF. In nucleotides, the CDR3 is TGCGCCAGCAGCCAAAGCTCGGGCGGGGGCTACGAGCAGTACTTC.